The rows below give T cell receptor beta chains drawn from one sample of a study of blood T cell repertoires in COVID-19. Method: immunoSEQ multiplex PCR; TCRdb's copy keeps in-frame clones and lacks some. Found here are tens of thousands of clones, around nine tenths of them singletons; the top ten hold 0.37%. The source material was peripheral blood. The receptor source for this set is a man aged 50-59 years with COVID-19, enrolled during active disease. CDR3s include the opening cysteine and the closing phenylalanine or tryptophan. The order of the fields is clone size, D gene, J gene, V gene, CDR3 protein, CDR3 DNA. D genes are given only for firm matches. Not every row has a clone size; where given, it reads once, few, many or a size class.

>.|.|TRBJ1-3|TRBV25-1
CASRGTASDTIYF
TGTGCCAGCAGGGGGACTGCCTCGGACACCATATATTTT
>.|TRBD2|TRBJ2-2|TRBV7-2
CASSLTSSGSPTNTGELFF
TGTGCCAGCAGCTTAACCTCTAGCGGGAGCCCTACTAACACCGGGGAGCTGTTTTTT
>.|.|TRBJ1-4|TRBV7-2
CASSLEGLPTNEKLFF
TGTGCCAGCAGCTTAGAAGGACTACCAACTAATGAAAAACTGTTTTTT
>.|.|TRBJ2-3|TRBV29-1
CSVDSRIADTQYF
TGCAGCGTCGACTCCCGGATCGCAGATACGCAGTATTTT
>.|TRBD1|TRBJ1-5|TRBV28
CASRPSQRQGDQPQHF
TGTGCCAGCAGACCATCACAGCGACAGGGTGATCAGCCCCAGCATTTT
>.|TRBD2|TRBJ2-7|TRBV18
CASSPEREVQYF
TGTGCCAGCTCACCTGAGCGGGAGGTGCAGTACTTC
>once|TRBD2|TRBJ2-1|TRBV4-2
CASSQLADDYNEQFF
TGTGCCAGCAGCCAACTAGCGGACGACTACAATGAGCAGTTCTTC
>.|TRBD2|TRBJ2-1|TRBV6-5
CASRLAGYNEQFF
TGTGCCAGCAGACTAGCGGGGTACAATGAGCAGTTCTTC
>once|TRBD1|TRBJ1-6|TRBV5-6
CASSRDRGNSPLHF
TGTGCCAGCAGCCGGGACAGGGGTAATTCACCCCTCCACTTT
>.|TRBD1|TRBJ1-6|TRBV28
CASSSVTGSNSPLHF
TGTGCCAGCAGTTCTGTGACAGGGTCAAATTCACCCCTCCACTTT
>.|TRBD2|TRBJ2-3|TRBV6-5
CASRRGAGGTDTQYF
TGTGCCAGCAGACGAGGAGCGGGGGGCACAGATACGCAGTATTTT
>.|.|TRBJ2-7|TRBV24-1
CATSARQENYEQYF
TGTGCCACCAGTGCTAGACAGGAAAACTACGAGCAGTACTTC
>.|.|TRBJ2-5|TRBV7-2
CASSRTGYRETQYF
TGTGCCAGCAGCCGCACAGGGTATAGAGAGACCCAGTACTTC
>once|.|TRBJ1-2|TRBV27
CASSLGLGYGYTF
TGTGCCAGCAGTTTGGGGCTCGGCTATGGCTACACCTTC
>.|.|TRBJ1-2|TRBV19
CASTPPERPGGYTF
TGTGCCAGTACCCCCCCAGAGCGGCCGGGTGGCTACACCTTC
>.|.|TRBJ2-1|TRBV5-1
CASSPDGSSYNEQFF
TGCGCCAGCAGCCCCGACGGGTCCTCCTACAATGAGCAGTTCTTC
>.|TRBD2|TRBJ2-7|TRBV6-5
CASSYSVAGGHEQYF
TGTGCCAGCAGTTACTCGGTAGCGGGAGGCCACGAGCAGTACTTC
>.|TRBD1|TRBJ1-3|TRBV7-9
CASSPRTGPTRGNTIYF
TGTGCCAGCAGCCCCCGGACAGGGCCTACCCGTGGAAACACCATATATTTT
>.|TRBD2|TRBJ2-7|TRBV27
CASSADSSGTNYEQYF
TGTGCCAGCAGTGCCGATTCTAGCGGGACCAACTACGAGCAGTACTTC
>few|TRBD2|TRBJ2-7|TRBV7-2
CASSLGGTRTYEQYF
TGTGCCAGCAGCTTGGGTGGGACTAGAACCTACGAGCAGTACTTC
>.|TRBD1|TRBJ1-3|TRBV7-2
CASSLDGQGSGNTIYF
TGTGCCAGCAGCTTAGATGGACAGGGGAGTGGAAACACCATATATTTT
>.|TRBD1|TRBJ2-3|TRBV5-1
CASSSWDRASTDTQYF
TGCGCCAGCAGCTCCTGGGACAGGGCTAGCACAGATACGCAGTATTTT
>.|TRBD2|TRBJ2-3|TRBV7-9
CASSPRGSGLSTDTQYF
TGTGCCAGCAGCCCGCGGGGGAGCGGCCTTAGCACAGATACGCAGTATTTT
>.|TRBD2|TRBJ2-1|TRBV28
CASSPGTSGSTEQFF
TGTGCCAGCAGTCCCGGGACTAGCGGGAGCACTGAGCAGTTCTTC
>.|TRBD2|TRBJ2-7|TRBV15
CATSRDQGLVSYEQYF
TGTGCCACCAGCAGAGACCAGGGACTAGTCAGTTACGAGCAGTACTTC
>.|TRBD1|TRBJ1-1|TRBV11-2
CASTAPRGQAFF
TGTGCCAGCACCGCACCCAGGGGGCAGGCTTTCTTT
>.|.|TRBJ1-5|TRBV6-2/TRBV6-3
CASSSLRQGQPQHF
TGTGCCAGCAGTTCCCTACGGCAGGGACAGCCCCAGCATTTT
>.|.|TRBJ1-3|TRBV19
CASSMEGSSGNTIYF
TGTGCCAGTAGTATGGAGGGGTCGTCCGGAAACACCATATATTTT
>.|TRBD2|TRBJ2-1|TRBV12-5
CASGLAGVNEQFF
TGTGCTAGTGGTCTAGCGGGAGTCAATGAGCAGTTCTTC
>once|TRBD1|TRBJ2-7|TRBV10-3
CAISEYAGTGGRDEQYF
TGTGCCATCAGTGAGTACGCAGGGACAGGGGGCAGGGACGAGCAGTACTTC
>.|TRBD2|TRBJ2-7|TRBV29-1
CSVPSGLAGFEQYF
TGCAGCGTCCCTTCCGGACTAGCGGGATTCGAGCAGTACTTC
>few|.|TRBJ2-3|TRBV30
CAWSNWRASTDTQYF
TGTGCCTGGAGTAATTGGAGGGCTAGCACAGATACGCAGTATTTT
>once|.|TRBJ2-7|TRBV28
CASSTVTSNPFYEQYF
TGTGCCAGCAGCACAGTGACTAGTAATCCCTTCTACGAGCAGTACTTC
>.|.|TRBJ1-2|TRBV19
CASSVPTKTGGNGYTF
TGTGCCAGTAGTGTCCCCACTAAGACAGGTGGTAATGGCTACACCTTC
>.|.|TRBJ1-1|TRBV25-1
CASSATNEAFF
TGTGCCAGCAGCGCGACAAATGAAGCTTTCTTT
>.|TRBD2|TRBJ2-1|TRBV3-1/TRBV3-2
CASSQEGSSGYNEQFF
TGTGCCAGCAGCCAAGAAGGGTCTAGCGGTTACAATGAGCAGTTCTTC
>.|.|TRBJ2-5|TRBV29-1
CSGGGRTAETQYF
TGCAGCGGGGGGGGCCGGACAGCAGAGACCCAGTACTTC
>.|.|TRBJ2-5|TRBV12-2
CASRLARGNGGKETQYF
TGTGCAAGTCGCTTAGCACGGGGGAATGGGGGAAAAGAGACCCAGTACTTC
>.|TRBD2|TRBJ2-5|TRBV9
CASSVGLAVQETQYF
TGTGCCAGCAGTGTTGGACTAGCTGTACAAGAGACCCAGTACTTC
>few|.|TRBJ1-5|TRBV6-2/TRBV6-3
CASSLQGDQPQHF
TGTGCCAGCAGTTTACAGGGCGACCAGCCCCAGCATTTT
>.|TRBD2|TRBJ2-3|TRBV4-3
CASSQDRLRLAGSRNTQYF
TGCGCCAGCAGCCAAGATAGGTTGAGACTAGCGGGATCTCGTAATACGCAGTATTTT
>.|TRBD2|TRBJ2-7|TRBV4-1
CASSHWTSGRYEQYF
TGCGCCAGCAGCCACTGGACTAGCGGGAGGTACGAGCAGTACTTC
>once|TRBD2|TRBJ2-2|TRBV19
CASSGLAATNTGELFF
TGTGCCAGTAGTGGACTAGCGGCTACGAACACCGGGGAGCTGTTTTTT
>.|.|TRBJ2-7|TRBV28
CASEYSSGSGGEQYF
TGTGCCAGCGAATACTCCTCGGGGTCTGGAGGGGAGCAGTACTTC
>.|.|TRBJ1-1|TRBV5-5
CASSLGLNTEAFF
TGTGCCAGCAGCCTAGGCTTGAACACTGAAGCTTTCTTT
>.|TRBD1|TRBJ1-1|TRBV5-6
CASSLVRRGRTEAFF
TGTGCCAGCAGCTTGGTGCGCAGGGGGCGAACTGAAGCTTTCTTT
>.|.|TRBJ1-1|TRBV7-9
CASSSQANTEAFF
TGTGCCAGCAGTTCACAGGCGAACACTGAAGCTTTCTTT
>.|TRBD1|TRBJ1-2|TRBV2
CASSERAQGGTGYF
TGTGCCAGCAGTGAGAGGGCCCAAGGTGGGACAGGGTACTTC
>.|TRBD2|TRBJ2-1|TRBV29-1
CSVFKGLAGNEQFF
TGCAGCGTATTTAAGGGACTAGCGGGGAATGAGCAGTTCTTC
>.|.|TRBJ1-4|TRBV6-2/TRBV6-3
CASSYPGHPEANEKLFF
TGTGCCAGCAGTTACCCGGGACACCCGGAGGCTAATGAAAAACTGTTTTTT
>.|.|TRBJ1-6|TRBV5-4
CASSRSRESTLHF
TGTGCCAGCAGCCGGTCCCGCGAGTCCACCCTCCACTTT
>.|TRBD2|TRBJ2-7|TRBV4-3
CASSQGTSGYEQYF
TGCGCCAGCAGCCAAGGGACTAGCGGGTACGAGCAGTACTTC
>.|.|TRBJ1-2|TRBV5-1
CASSLEGVANYGYTF
TGCGCCAGCAGCTTGGAGGGGGTAGCTAACTATGGCTACACCTTC
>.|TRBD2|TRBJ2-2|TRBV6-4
CASKSLAGPGELFF
TGTGCCAGCAAATCACTAGCGGGGCCCGGGGAGCTGTTTTTT
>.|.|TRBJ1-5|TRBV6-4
CASSVTDNQPQHF
TGTGCCAGCAGTGTGACAGACAATCAGCCCCAGCATTTT
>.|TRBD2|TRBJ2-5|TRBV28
CASSFPRLAEYQETQYF
TGTGCCAGCAGTTTTCCTAGACTAGCGGAGTACCAAGAGACCCAGTACTTC
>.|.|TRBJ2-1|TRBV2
CASSVGQRGYNEQFF
TGTGCCAGCAGCGTCGGACAGAGGGGCTACAATGAGCAGTTCTTC